This T cell receptor beta chain was observed in a study of T-cell reconstitution after alpha-beta-depleted transplantation in children. The CDR3 sequence is 16 residues long. CDR1 is LNHDA and CDR2 is SQIVND in the germline V gene (reference sequence). The V segment lost 5 bases and the J segment 1 base; nucleotides outside the gene matches: 7. Preparation of the TCRbeta library used unique molecular identifiers. MiXCR, run by TCRdb on the PCR reads, gives a single entry per CDR3 protein. Of a few hundred thousand distinct CDR3 sequences listed, approximately 10% are singletons. Specimen: PBMCs from the stem cell graft donor, collected from the stem cell graft. The TCR comes from a human donor who donated a stem cell graft to a child with acute myeloid leukemia. The chain uses TRBV19 and TRBJ2-7, with 11 positions matching TRBD1. The CDR3 bases are TGTGCCAGTAGTGCCTCGGGACAGGGGGGGTCCTACGAGCAGTACTTC. This translates into CASSASGQGGSYEQYF.